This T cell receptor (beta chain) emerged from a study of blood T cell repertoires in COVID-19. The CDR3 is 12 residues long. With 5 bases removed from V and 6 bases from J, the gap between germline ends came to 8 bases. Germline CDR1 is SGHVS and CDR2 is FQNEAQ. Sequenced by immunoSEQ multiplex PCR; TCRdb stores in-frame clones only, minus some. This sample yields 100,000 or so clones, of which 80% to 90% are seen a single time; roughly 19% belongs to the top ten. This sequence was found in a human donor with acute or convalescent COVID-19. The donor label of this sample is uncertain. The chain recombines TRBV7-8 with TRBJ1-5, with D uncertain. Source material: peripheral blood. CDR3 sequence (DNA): TGTGCCAGCAGCGAGGGTCCTCAGCCCCAGCATTTT. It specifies CASSEGPQPQHF.